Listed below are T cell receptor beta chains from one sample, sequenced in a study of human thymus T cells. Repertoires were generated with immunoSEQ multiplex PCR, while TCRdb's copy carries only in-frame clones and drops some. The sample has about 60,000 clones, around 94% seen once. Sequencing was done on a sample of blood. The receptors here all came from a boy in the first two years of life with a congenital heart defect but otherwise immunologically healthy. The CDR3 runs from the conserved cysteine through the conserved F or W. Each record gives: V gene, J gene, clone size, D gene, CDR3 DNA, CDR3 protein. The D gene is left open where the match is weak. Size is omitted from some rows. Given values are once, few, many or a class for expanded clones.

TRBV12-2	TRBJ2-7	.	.	TGTGCAAGTCGCTTGGGACACTCCTACGAGCAGTACTTC	CASRLGHSYEQYF
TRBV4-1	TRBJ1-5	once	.	TGCGCCAGCAGCCCCCGGTATGGTAGCAATCAGCCCCAGCATTTT	CASSPRYGSNQPQHF
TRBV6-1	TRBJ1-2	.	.	TGTGCCAGCAGTGTAGACCGAGCCCTATATGGCTACACCTTC	CASSVDRALYGYTF
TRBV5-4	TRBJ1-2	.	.	TGTGCCAGCAGCTTGGCGGGGGGCAATGGAAACTATGGCTACACCTTC	CASSLAGGNGNYGYTF
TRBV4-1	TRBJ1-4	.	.	TGCGCCAGCAGCCAACTCCACAATCCTGCAGGGCACAATGAAAAACTGTTTTTT	CASSQLHNPAGHNEKLFF
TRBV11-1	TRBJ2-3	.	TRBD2	TGTGCCAGCAGCTTACTAGCGGGCACGCATACGCAGTATTTT	CASSLLAGTHTQYF
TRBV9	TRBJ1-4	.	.	TGTGCCAGCAGCGTAGATCCGTTTCCTAATGAAAAACTGTTTTTT	CASSVDPFPNEKLFF
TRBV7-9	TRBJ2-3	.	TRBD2	TGTGCCAGCAGCTTACTAGCGGGAGGGGGAGATACGCAGTATTTT	CASSLLAGGGDTQYF
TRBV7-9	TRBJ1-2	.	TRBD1	TGTGCCAGCAGCGCTCTGACAGGGTTCAATGGCTACACCTTC	CASSALTGFNGYTF
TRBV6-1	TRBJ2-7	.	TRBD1	TGTGCCAGCAGTGAAGGGCATCCGGGACAGGGCTACGAGCAGTACTTC	CASSEGHPGQGYEQYF
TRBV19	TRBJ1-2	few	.	TGTGCCAGTACCGGACCCCGCTATGGCTACACCTTC	CASTGPRYGYTF
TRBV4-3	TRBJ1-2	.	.	TGCGCCAGCAGCCAAGATAGGCAGGGGAGCTATGGCTACACCTTC	CASSQDRQGSYGYTF
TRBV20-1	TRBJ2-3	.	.	TGCAGTGCTAAAAAGACAGATACGCAGTATTTT	CSAKKTDTQYF
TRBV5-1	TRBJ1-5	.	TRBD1	TGCGCCAGCAGCTTAGAGATAGGACAGGGACAGCCCCAGCATTTT	CASSLEIGQGQPQHF
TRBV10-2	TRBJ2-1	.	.	TGCGCCAGCAGTGAACGGCTATTTTACAATGAGCAGTTCTTC	CASSERLFYNEQFF
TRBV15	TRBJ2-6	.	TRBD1	TGTGCCACCAGCAGGGACAGGGGGGGCTCTGGGGCCAACGTCCTGACTTTC	CATSRDRGGSGANVLTF
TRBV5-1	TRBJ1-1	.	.	TGCGCCAGCAGCTCCCCAGGCCCTGAAGCTTTCTTT	CASSSPGPEAFF
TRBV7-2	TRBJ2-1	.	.	TGTGCCAGCAGCTTAGCGGCTAATGAGCAGTTCTTC	CASSLAANEQFF
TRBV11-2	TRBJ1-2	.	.	TGTGCCAGCAGCTCCGGGCAGGGGCTGTTGGACTATGGCTACACCTTC	CASSSGQGLLDYGYTF
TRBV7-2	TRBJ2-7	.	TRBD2	TGTGCCAGCAGCTTAGACGGGGGGGCCTACGAGCAGTACTTC	CASSLDGGAYEQYF
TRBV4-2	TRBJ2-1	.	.	TGTGCCAGCAGCCAAGATCGAGGGGATGAGCAGTTCTTC	CASSQDRGDEQFF
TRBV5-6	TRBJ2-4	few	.	TGTGCCAGCAGCTTGGGCCGGGGGACGGGAAACATTCAGTACTTC	CASSLGRGTGNIQYF
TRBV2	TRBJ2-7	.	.	TGTGCTAGCAGTGTTGCCGGGACCTACGAGCAGTACTTC	CASSVAGTYEQYF
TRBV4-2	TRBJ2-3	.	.	TGTGCCAGCAGCCAAGACGATACGCAGTATTTT	CASSQDDTQYF
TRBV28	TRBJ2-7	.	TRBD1	TGTGCCAGCAGGCGGACAGGGGGCGGGAGCTCCTACGAGCAGTACTTC	CASRRTGGGSSYEQYF
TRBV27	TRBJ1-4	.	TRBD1	TGTGCCAGCAGTTTGACAGGGACCCAATGGGAAAAACTGTTTTTT	CASSLTGTQWEKLFF
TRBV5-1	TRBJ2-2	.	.	TGCGCCAGCAGCTTAACGGGGGACTCGAACACCGGGGAGCTGTTTTTT	CASSLTGDSNTGELFF
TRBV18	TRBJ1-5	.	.	TGTGCCAGCTCACTTAATAGCAATCAGCCCCAGCATTTT	CASSLNSNQPQHF
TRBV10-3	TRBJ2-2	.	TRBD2	TGTGCCATCAGTGAAACCGGGACTAGCAACACCGGGGAGCTGTTTTTT	CAISETGTSNTGELFF
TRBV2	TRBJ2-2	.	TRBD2	TGTGCCAGCAGTGAATTTCTAGCGGGAGGCGTCACCGGGGAGCTGTTTTTT	CASSEFLAGGVTGELFF
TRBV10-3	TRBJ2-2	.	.	TGTGCCATCAGTGGGAAGAGGACAGACACCGGGGAGCTGTTTTTT	CAISGKRTDTGELFF
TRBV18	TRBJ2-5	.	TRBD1	TGTGCCAGCTCACCAAGAACAGGGGGACCGGAGACCCAGTACTTC	CASSPRTGGPETQYF
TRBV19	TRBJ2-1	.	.	TGTGCCAGTAGTATAGGGACTACATACAATGAGCAGTTCTTC	CASSIGTTYNEQFF
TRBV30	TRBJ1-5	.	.	TGTGCCTGGAGTGTTAAGAAGAATAGCAATCAGCCCCAGCATTTT	CAWSVKKNSNQPQHF
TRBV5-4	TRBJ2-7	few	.	TGTGCCAGCAGCTTGGGGTCGGGATACGAGCAGTACTTC	CASSLGSGYEQYF
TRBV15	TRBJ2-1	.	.	TGTGCCACCAGCAGAGTTGAGGGCCCATATCCCAATGAGCAGTTCTTC	CATSRVEGPYPNEQFF
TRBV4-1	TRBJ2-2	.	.	TGCGCCAGCAGCCATTTAGGAGGGGGGACGAACACCGGGGAGCTGTTTTTT	CASSHLGGGTNTGELFF
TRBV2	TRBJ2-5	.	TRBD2	TGTGCCAGCAGTGTGGGACTAGCGGAGCCCGAGACCCAGTACTTC	CASSVGLAEPETQYF
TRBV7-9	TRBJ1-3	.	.	TGTGCCAGCACCGATACGTTTTACCAGGGGAGCCGGGGAAACACCATATATTTT	CASTDTFYQGSRGNTIYF
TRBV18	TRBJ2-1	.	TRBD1	TGTGCCAGCTCATCGGGACAGGGCTCCTACAATGAGCAGTTCTTC	CASSSGQGSYNEQFF
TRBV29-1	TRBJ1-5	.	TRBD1	TGCAGCGTTGCTACCGGGACAGGGGAGGGCCAGCCCCAGCATTTT	CSVATGTGEGQPQHF
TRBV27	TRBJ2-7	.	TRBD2	TGTGCCAGCAGTTTCCTAGCGGGAGGTCCACTAACTTCCTACGAGCAGTACTTC	CASSFLAGGPLTSYEQYF
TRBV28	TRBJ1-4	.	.	TGTGCCAGCAGCAGCCGAGGGGGGGCGGATGAAAAACTGTTTTTT	CASSSRGGADEKLFF
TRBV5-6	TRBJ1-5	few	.	TGTGCCAGCAGCTTGGGAAACCAGCCCCAGCATTTT	CASSLGNQPQHF
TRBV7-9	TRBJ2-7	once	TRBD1	TGTGCCAGCAGCCCGCCGGGACAGGGATACGAGCAGTACTTC	CASSPPGQGYEQYF
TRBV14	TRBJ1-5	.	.	TGTGCCAGCAGCCAAATGGAGGGGCAGCCCCAGCATTTT	CASSQMEGQPQHF
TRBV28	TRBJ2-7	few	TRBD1	TGTGCCAGCAGTCCAAACAGGGGCGGCGAGCAGTACTTC	CASSPNRGGEQYF
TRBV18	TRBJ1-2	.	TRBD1	TGTGCCAGCTCACTCGACAGGGGGACGGATGGCTACACCTTC	CASSLDRGTDGYTF
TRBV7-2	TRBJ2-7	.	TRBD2	TGTGCCAGCAGCTTAGCCGGGGGACTACGGCAGTACTTC	CASSLAGGLRQYF
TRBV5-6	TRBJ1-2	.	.	TGTGCCAGCAGCTTGCGGGGCCCAGCTAACTATGGCTACACCTTC	CASSLRGPANYGYTF
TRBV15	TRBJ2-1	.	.	TGTGCCACCAGATATACTAGCCAGTGGAACAATGAGCAGTTCTTC	CATRYTSQWNNEQFF
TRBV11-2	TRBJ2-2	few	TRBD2	TGTGCCAGCAGCTCTAGCGGGACGAACACCGGGGAGCTGTTTTTT	CASSSSGTNTGELFF
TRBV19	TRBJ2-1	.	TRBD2	TGTGCCAGTAGTGGTAAACCGGGACTACTCTACAATGAGCAGTTCTTC	CASSGKPGLLYNEQFF
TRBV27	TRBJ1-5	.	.	TGTGCCAGCAGTTGGGGGGTGGGGAATCAGCCCCAGCATTTT	CASSWGVGNQPQHF
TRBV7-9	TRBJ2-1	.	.	TGTGCCAGCAGCTTGGGCCCCACCCTTAGAAATGAGCAGTTCTTC	CASSLGPTLRNEQFF
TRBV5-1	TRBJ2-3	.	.	TGCGCCAGCAGCTTTTTCCCTCGGGCTTCACAAGCAGATACGCAGTATTTT	CASSFFPRASQADTQYF
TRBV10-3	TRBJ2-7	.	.	TGTGCCACCCGACCTCCGGGGGCGATACACGAGCAGTACTTC	CATRPPGAIHEQYF
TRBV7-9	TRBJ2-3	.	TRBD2	TGTGCCAGCAGCCCACTAGCGGGAGTCACAGATACGCAGTATTTT	CASSPLAGVTDTQYF
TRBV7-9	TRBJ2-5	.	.	TGTGCCACCCGACAGCCCCAAGAGACCCAGTACTTC	CATRQPQETQYF
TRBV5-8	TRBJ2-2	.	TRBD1	TGTGCCAGCAGCCCTCGGGACAGATACACCGGGGAGCTGTTTTTT	CASSPRDRYTGELFF